What follows is one T cell receptor (beta chain) and its context. As defined, naive CD8 cells were CD45RO-negative and positively selected for CCR7, with terminally differentiated effector memory CD45RA+ cells excluded. Recent vaccinations or acute infections were absent in the healthy HIV-negative adult donors. This entry is derived from a study of shared clonotypes between healthy human individuals. Study as a whole: Three CD4 naive, three CD4 memory, two CD8 naive and one CD8 memory plate were used per donor.

The V end lost 5 bases, the J end lost 3 bases, and 14 bases lay between the germline ends. CDR1 and CDR2 from the germline V gene are MNHEY and SMNVEV (reference sequence). The CDR3 contains 14 residues. Sequencing was performed with immunoSEQ multiplex PCR; in TCRdb, only in-frame clones are kept and a portion is missing. Of about 590,000 clones in the sample, about 95% were seen once. This clonotype originated in a woman aged 25 to 39 in good health. Sequenced material: naive CD8+ T cells sorted from blood. The genes are TRBV27 and TRBJ2-7; a possible D gene is TRBD1 (6 bases). CDR3 nucleotides: TGTGCCAGCAGTCAAAAGGACAGCTACTACGAGCAGTACTTC. Encoded protein: CASSQKDSYYEQYF.